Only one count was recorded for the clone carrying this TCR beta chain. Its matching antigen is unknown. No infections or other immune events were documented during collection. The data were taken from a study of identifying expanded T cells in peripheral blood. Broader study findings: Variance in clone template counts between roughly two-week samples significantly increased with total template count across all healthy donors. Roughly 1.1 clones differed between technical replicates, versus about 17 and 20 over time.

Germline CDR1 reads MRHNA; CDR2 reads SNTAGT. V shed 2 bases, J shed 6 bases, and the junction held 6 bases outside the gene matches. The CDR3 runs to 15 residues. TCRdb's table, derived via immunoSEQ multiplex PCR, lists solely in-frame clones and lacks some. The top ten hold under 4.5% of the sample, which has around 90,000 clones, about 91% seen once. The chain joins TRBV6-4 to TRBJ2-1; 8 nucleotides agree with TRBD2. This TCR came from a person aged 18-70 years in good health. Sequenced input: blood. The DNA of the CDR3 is TGTGCCAGCAGTGACGAGGCGGGAGGTTTCAATGAGCAGTTCTTC. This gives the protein CASSDEAGGFNEQFF.